These T cell receptor beta chains were read from a single sample in a study of post-analysis software for immune sequencing data. TCRdb reanalysed the PCR reads using MiXCR and keeps one entry per CDR3 protein. The table includes about 430,000 distinct CDR3 sequences, over 30% detected once. Material: blood. These receptors originate from a girl aged 2-9 years with multiple sclerosis. Each CDR3 is given with its conserved first and last residue. A D gene is named only where the DNA matches it firmly. Clone size, where shown, is once, few, many, or a class for clones that have expanded.

TRBD1	TRBV9	few	TRBJ1-2	TGTGCCAGCAGCTTTCGGACCGGGACAGGGCCCTTTCGACTTGGAAATAACTATGGCTACACCTTC	CASSFRTGTGPFRLGNNYGYTF
TRBD2	TRBV9	NA	TRBJ2-1	TGTGCCAGCAGCCCGTACATGGCGGGAGGGAGTGAGCAGTTCTTC	CASSPYMAGGSEQFF
TRBD2	TRBV7-9	few	TRBJ2-3	TGTGCCAGCAGCTACCCGAAACCTAGCGGGGGCGCAGATACGCAGTATTTT	CASSYPKPSGGADTQYF
NA	TRBV12-3/TRBV12-4	few	TRBJ2-5	TGTGCCAGCAGGAACTCCGAGACCCAGTACTTC	CASRNSETQYF
NA	TRBV10-3	few	TRBJ2-3	TGTGCCATCAGTCCTCAACAGGGCGTGACAGATACGCAGTATTTT	CAISPQQGVTDTQYF
TRBD2	TRBV29-1	NA	TRBJ2-7	TGCAGCGTTGAGTTGGGGGGGGGCGAGCAGTACTTC	CSVELGGGEQYF
NA	TRBV15	few	TRBJ2-7	TGTGCCACCCACTCGGGTCAGGGGATCGACGAGCAGTACTTC	CATHSGQGIDEQYF
TRBD1	TRBV29-1	many	TRBJ2-5	TGCAGCGTGGGGGGACAGGGTGAGACCCAGTACTTC	CSVGGQGETQYF
NA	TRBV7-9	NA	TRBJ1-4	TGTGCCAGCAGCCCCCCTATAGCAAAACTGTTTTTT	CASSPPIAKLFF
TRBD1	TRBV7-3	NA	TRBJ1-2	TGTGCCAGCAGCTTAGTTGGCGCACAGGGGCCTGGCTACACCTTC	CASSLVGAQGPGYTF
TRBD2	TRBV20-1	NA	TRBJ2-7	TGCAGTGCCGCAGCCTTAGGACTAGCGGGGGGCAAGGAGACTCAGTACTTC	CSAAALGLAGGKETQYF
NA	TRBV9	few	TRBJ1-1	TGTGCCAGCAGCGTAGTATCGGCGGGACGGACTGAAGCTTTCTTT	CASSVVSAGRTEAFF
NA	TRBV7-2	NA	TRBJ2-1	TGTGCCAGCAGCCCCGCGGGACTCACCTACAATGAGCAGTTCTTC	CASSPAGLTYNEQFF
NA	TRBV5-1	NA	TRBJ2-1	TGCGCCAGCAGCAGGGGTGGGGATGAGCAGTTCTTC	CASSRGGDEQFF
NA	TRBV7-2	few	TRBJ1-6	TGTGCCAGCAGCCCTCGACGGCCCTCACCCCTCCACTTT	CASSPRRPSPLHF
TRBD2	TRBV28	NA	TRBJ2-1	TGTGCCAGCAGTCCAGGGACTAGCGCATGGGATGAGCAGTTCTTC	CASSPGTSAWDEQFF
NA	TRBV2	many	TRBJ2-1	TGTGCCAGCAGTGTAGATAGGCAGACTCTCCAGTTCTTC	CASSVDRQTLQFF
NA	TRBV7-9	once	TRBJ2-1	TGTGCCAGCAGCCCGATGACAGCGTACGAGCAGTTCTTC	CASSPMTAYEQFF
NA	TRBV10-2	NA	TRBJ2-3	TGCGCCAGCAGTGACACCACCTCAGATACGCAGTATTTT	CASSDTTSDTQYF
NA	TRBV7-2	NA	TRBJ2-5	TGTGCCAGCAGCTTGGAACGGTGGGAGACCCAGTACTTC	CASSLERWETQYF
NA	TRBV4-3	few	TRBJ1-2	TGCGCCAGCAGCCAAGATAAGACCCCCGGCAGTAAACTTAACTATGGCTACACCTTC	CASSQDKTPGSKLNYGYTF
NA	TRBV6-1	once	TRBJ1-5	TGTGCCAGCAGTGTTTTCCACCTAACCTTCAATCAGCCCCAGCATTTT	CASSVFHLTFNQPQHF
NA	TRBV3-1	once	TRBJ2-1	TGTGCCAGCAGCCAAGATTCGGAGATGATCTACAATGAGCAGTTCTTC	CASSQDSEMIYNEQFF
TRBD2	TRBV11-3	few	TRBJ2-1	TGTGCCAGCAGCCCCCGGACTAGCGGGAGCTATGAGCAGTTCTTC	CASSPRTSGSYEQFF
NA	TRBV27	NA	TRBJ2-7	TGTGCCAGCATGGGGGACTCCTACGAGCAGTACTTC	CASMGDSYEQYF
NA	TRBV29-1	NA	TRBJ2-4	TGCAGCGTTGACGACTTCAAAAACATTCAGTACTTC	CSVDDFKNIQYF
NA	TRBV6-5	few	TRBJ1-5	TGTGCCAGCAGTTACAGACGGCAGTCCCACAATCAGCCCCAGCATTTT	CASSYRRQSHNQPQHF
NA	TRBV29-1	few	TRBJ2-1	TGCAGCGTTGTTGCAGCTGAAGGGGGGGATGAGCAGTTCTTC	CSVVAAEGGDEQFF
NA	TRBV29-1	NA	TRBJ1-1	TGCAGCGTTGGACCCACGGGTACTGAAGCTTTCTTT	CSVGPTGTEAFF
TRBD2	TRBV3-1	NA	TRBJ2-2	TGTGCCAGCAGCAAAACTAGCGAGGCCACCGGGGAGCTGTTTTTT	CASSKTSEATGELFF
NA	TRBV7-3	NA	TRBJ1-1	TGTGCCAGCAGGCGAGGGGGGGAAGCTTTCTTT	CASRRGGEAFF
NA	TRBV6-2/TRBV6-3	NA	TRBJ2-1	TGTGCCAGCAGCCAACTAGGGAATGAGCAGTTCTTC	CASSQLGNEQFF
TRBD1	TRBV5-1	few	TRBJ1-2	TGCGCCAGCAGCCCGGGGACAGTTCGCGGCTACACCTTC	CASSPGTVRGYTF
NA	TRBV5-4	NA	TRBJ2-5	TGTGCCAGCAGCGTACCAGTTCAAGAGACCCAGTACTTC	CASSVPVQETQYF
NA	TRBV28	NA	TRBJ2-1	TGTGCCAGCAGTTTCCAATCCGCGTCCTACAATGAGCAGTTCTTC	CASSFQSASYNEQFF
NA	TRBV6-2/TRBV6-3	NA	TRBJ1-2	TGTGCCAGCAGTTCAGGGGTGAGAATCTATGGCTACACCTTC	CASSSGVRIYGYTF
TRBD1	TRBV29-1	NA	TRBJ1-2	TGCAGCGCCCAGACCAGGGGGCTTATTAACTATGGCTACACCTTC	CSAQTRGLINYGYTF
TRBD1	TRBV6-4	NA	TRBJ2-1	TGTGCCAGCAGCAAAGGACAGGGGACATACAATGAGCAGTTCTTC	CASSKGQGTYNEQFF
NA	TRBV5-1	NA	TRBJ2-7	TGCGCCAGCAGCCTATGGGAGCTAACGGGCGAGCAGTACTTC	CASSLWELTGEQYF
NA	TRBV11-1	few	TRBJ2-5	TGTGCCAGCAGCCCTCGGACAGCTCAAGAGACCCAGTACTTC	CASSPRTAQETQYF
TRBD1	TRBV29-1	NA	TRBJ2-7	TGCAGCGTCGAGTTAATCCGGGACAGAGACTACGAGCAGTACTTC	CSVELIRDRDYEQYF
NA	TRBV12-3/TRBV12-4	NA	TRBJ2-3	TGTGCCAGCGCGAGTTTTACTGGTCTCACAGATACGCAGTATTTT	CASASFTGLTDTQYF
TRBD2	TRBV20-1	few	TRBJ2-7	TGCAGCGGGACTAGCGGCCGTTTATACGAGCAGTACTTC	CSGTSGRLYEQYF
TRBD1	TRBV29-1	few	TRBJ2-7	TGCAGCGTTGAAGAACGGGACAGGGGGTACGAGCAGTACTTC	CSVEERDRGYEQYF
NA	TRBV5-1	NA	TRBJ2-2	TGCGCCAGCAGCTTGGAATTAGGAGCACTCGAGGGCGGGGAGCTGTTTTTT	CASSLELGALEGGELFF
NA	TRBV20-1	NA	TRBJ2-1	TGCAGTGCTAGAGTCTTTCCCTCCTACAATGAGCAGTTCTTC	CSARVFPSYNEQFF
TRBD2	TRBV7-2	few	TRBJ2-5	TGTGCCAGCAGCCAAGGCGGACTAGCGGGAAGGCAAGAGACCCAGTACTTC	CASSQGGLAGRQETQYF
TRBD1	TRBV5-1	once	TRBJ2-1	TGCGCCAGCAGCTTTTCGACAGGGGCCACAAATGAGCAGTTCTTC	CASSFSTGATNEQFF
TRBD2	TRBV6-1	once	TRBJ2-5	TGTGCCAGCAGCGGACTAGCGGCGGTCTCTGAGACCCAGTACTTC	CASSGLAAVSETQYF
NA	TRBV27	once	TRBJ2-1	TGTGCCAGCAGTCCACGGGGGGCGGTCTACAATGAGCAGTTCTTC	CASSPRGAVYNEQFF
NA	TRBV7-8	NA	TRBJ2-3	TGTGCCAGCAGCTTAGGACGATATCCGGGAGTCAGCGGAGATACGCAGTATTTT	CASSLGRYPGVSGDTQYF
NA	TRBV7-9	NA	TRBJ2-4	TGTGCCAGCAGCTTTCACCGGGACCCACTCACCATTCAGTACTTC	CASSFHRDPLTIQYF
TRBD2	TRBV7-2	NA	TRBJ2-7	TGTGCCAGCAGCTTTACGGGACTAGGTTCCTACGAGCAGTACTTC	CASSFTGLGSYEQYF